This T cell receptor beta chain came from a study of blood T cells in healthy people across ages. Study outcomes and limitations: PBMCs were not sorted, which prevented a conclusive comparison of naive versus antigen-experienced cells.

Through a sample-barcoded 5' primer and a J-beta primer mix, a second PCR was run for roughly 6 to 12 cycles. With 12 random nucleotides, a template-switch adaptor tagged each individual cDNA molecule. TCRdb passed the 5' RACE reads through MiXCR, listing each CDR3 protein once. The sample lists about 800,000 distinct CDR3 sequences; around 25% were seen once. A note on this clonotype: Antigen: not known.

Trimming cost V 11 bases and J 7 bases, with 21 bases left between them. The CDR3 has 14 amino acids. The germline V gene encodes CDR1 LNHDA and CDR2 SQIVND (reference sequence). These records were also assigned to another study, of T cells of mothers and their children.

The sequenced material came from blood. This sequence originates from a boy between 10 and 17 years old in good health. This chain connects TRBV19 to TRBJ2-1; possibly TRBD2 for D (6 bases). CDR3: CASQMVGGGNEQFF. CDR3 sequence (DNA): TGTGCCTCCCAGATGGTCGGGGGTGGGAATGAGCAGTTCTTC.